Here is one TCR beta chain with its context. This entry is derived from a study of radiotherapy plus CTLA-4 blockade in lung cancer. Data came from immunoSEQ multiplex PCR; TCRdb stores just in-frame clones and leaves some out. In the table there are 35,000 to 50,000 clones, approximately 70% of which are singletons. Germline V gene sequence: CDR1 SGHVS, CDR2 FNYEAQ. Trimming removed 3 bases at V and 1 base at J, with 6 bases between. The CDR3 extends over 13 amino acids. The clonotype originates from a human donor with non-small cell lung cancer who had a complete response to radiotherapy plus ipilimumab. V usage is TRBV7-6 and J usage is TRBJ1-1; D remains unclear. This sample comprised peripheral blood, obtained from a patient treated with radiotherapy plus ipilimumab. CDR3 in amino acids: CASSFRGNTEAFF. The CDR3 DNA sequence: TGTGCCAGCAGCTTCCGGGGGAACACTGAAGCTTTCTTT. Supplemented by reference TRBV7-6 and TRBJ1-1, the full variable domain reads GAGVSQSPRYKVTKRGQDVALRCDPISGHVSLYWYRQALGQGPEFLTYFNYEAQQDKSGLPNDRFSAERPEGSISTLTIQRTEQRDSAMYRCASSFRGNTEAFFGQGTRLTVV.